This entry is about one T cell receptor (beta chain). TCRdb used MiXCR to reprocess the PCR reads, holding one entry per CDR3 protein. The sample lists around 37,000 distinct CDR3 sequences; around 33% were seen once. Germline V gene sequence: CDR1 LNHNV, CDR2 YYDKDF (reference sequence). J gave up 5 bases and V 0 bases, and 9 bases lay outside the gene matches. This CDR3 has 17 residues. This sample was included in a study of vaccination and CD4 T cells after COVID-19. Time point: late sampling 161 to 241 days after vaccination in three convalescent patients. The material was CD4+ T cells from blood, obtained about 7 months after SARS-CoV-2 vaccination. The chain couples TRBV15 to TRBJ2-2, with TRBD2 identical over 7 bases. The receptor was derived from a human donor who had recovered from COVID-19. The CDR3 DNA is TGTGCCACCAGCAGAGATGAGGGAGGGCCTGTTACCGGGGAGCTGTTTTTT. Its translation is CATSRDEGGPVTGELFF.